This TCR beta chain appears in the sequencing data of a study of CD8+CD57+ T cells in acquired aplastic anemia. Overall study: Average DNA yield from sorted CD4+ and CD8+ cells was about 3.2 ug.

Concerning this clonotype: Mismatch with germline at one junction end may stem from a read error.

It was genomic DNA that served as the template for profiling TCR beta VDJ and CDR3. A single record per CDR3 protein comes from TCRdb applying MiXCR to the reads. The table lists 350,000 to 450,000 distinct CDR3 sequences, 65% to 75% of them singletons. CDR1 is DFQATT, CDR2 SNEGSKA, per germline (reference sequence). CDR3 length equals 11 residues. Sample: sorted CD4+, CD8+, or CD8+CD57+ T cells (not recorded which) from PBMCs. This chain joins TRBV20-1 and TRBJ2-7, with no clear D. This sequence originates from a human donor in good health, serving as a control. This chain's CDR3 is CSARIANADNF. DNA for the CDR3: TGCAGTGCTAGAATCGCTAACGCAGATAACTTC.